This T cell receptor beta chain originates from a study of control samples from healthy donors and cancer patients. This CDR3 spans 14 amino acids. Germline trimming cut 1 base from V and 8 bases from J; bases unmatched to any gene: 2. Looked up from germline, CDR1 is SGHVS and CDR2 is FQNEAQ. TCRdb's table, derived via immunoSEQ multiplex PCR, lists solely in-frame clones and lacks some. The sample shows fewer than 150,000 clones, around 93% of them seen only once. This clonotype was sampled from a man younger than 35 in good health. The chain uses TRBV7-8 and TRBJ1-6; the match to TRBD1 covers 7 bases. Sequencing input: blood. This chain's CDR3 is CASSLGDSDSPLHF. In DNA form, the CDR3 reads TGTGCCAGCAGCTTAGGGGACAGTGATTCACCCCTCCACTTT.